The source of this T cell receptor beta chain is a study of blood T cells in healthy people across ages. As to this clonotype: Its antigen is not identified.

A minimum of 5.5 micrograms of total RNA was extracted per sample. A J-beta primer mix and a sample-barcoded 5' primer were used in a second PCR of about 7 to 12 cycles. TCRdb re-analysed the 5' RACE reads in MiXCR, keeping a single row per CDR3 protein. This sample has about 570,000 distinct CDR3 sequences, with 25% to 30% found just once. V lost 1 base and J lost 7, with 16 bases in between. CDR1 and CDR2 from the germline V gene are LGHNA and YSLEER. The CDR3 runs to 16 residues. Study-wide results and limits: Measured against age, TCR beta diversity per million T cells decreased in a roughly linear manner. With donor CMV status unknown, expanded clonotype changes were possibly confounded. The study regarded diversity estimates from one million T cells as underestimates.

The specimen sequenced was blood. This clonotype was obtained from a woman aged 70-85 years in good health. The rearrangement uses TRBV4-3 and TRBJ2-2; D gene uncertain. CDR3 in amino acids: CASSQVQTRRGGELFF. The CDR3 nucleotides are TGCGCCAGCAGCCAAGTTCAGACGCGACGTGGCGGGGAGCTGTTTTTT.